This TCR beta chain was profiled in a study of OX40 agonist ivuxolimab in advanced cancers. At the level of the study: The patients received agonistic anti-OX40 (CD134) antibody ivuxolimab. Earlier anti-PD-1, anti-PD-L1 or anti-CTLA-4 therapy was permitted; about 39% had received some. Regarding the study as a whole: CD8+ T cells averaged more expanded clones than CD4+.

Profiling relied on immunoSEQ multiplex PCR, and the TCRdb table lists in-frame clones only, not all of them. The table includes around 23,000 clones, around 83% detected once. With regard to this clone: Its antigen remains unknown.

This clonotype originated in an adult with an advanced solid tumor such as melanoma, head and neck, liver or kidney cancer. The sample consisted of CD4+ or CD8+ T cells sorted from blood, taken in a trial of the OX40 agonist ivuxolimab.

This chain's CDR3 is CASSHYREISQPQHF. The CDR3 DNA reads TGTGCCAGCAGCCACTATAGAGAGATAAGCCAGCCCCAGCATTTT. The chain has TRBV6-6 and TRBJ1-5; D gene ambiguous. In germline, CDR1 is MNHNY, CDR2 SVGAGI (reference sequence). The CDR3 sequence is 15 residues long. Trimming cost V 6 bases and J 7 bases, with 19 bases left between them.